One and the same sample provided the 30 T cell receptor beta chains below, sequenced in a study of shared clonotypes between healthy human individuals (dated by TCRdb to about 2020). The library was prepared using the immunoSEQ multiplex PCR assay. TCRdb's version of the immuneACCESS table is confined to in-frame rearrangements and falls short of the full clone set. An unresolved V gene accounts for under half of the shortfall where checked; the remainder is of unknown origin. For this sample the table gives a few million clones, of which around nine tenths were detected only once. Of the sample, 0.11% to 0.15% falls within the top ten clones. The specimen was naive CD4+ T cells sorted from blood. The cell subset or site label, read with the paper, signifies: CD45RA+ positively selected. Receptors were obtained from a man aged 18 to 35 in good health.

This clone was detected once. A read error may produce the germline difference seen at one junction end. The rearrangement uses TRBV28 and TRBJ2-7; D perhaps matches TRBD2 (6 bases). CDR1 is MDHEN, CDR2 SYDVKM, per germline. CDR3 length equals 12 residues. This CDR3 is CASSQTTRWSVF. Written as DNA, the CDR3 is TGTGCCAGCAGCCAAACGACTAGATGGTCGGTCTTC.

Written as DNA, the CDR3 is TGTGCCAGCAGCGTAGGATGGCGGGGCCCTTCACCCCTCCACTTT. Translated: CASSVGWRGPSPLHF. V gene TRBV9 combines with J gene TRBJ1-6; a possible D gene is TRBD1 (5 bases). Germline V gives CDR1 SGDLS, CDR2 YYNGEE. The CDR3 has 15 residues. V dropped 0 bases and J dropped 9 bases, with 13 bases sitting between them.

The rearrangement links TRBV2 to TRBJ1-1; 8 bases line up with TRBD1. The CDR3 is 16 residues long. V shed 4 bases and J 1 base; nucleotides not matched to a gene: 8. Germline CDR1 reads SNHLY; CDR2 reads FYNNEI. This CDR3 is CASSGGWTGTNTEAFF. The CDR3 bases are TGTGCCAGCAGTGGCGGTTGGACAGGGACGAACACTGAAGCTTTCTTT.

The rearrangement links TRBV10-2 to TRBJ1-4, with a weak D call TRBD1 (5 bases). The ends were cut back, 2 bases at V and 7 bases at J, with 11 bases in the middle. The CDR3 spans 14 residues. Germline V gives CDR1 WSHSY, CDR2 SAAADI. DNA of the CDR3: TGCGCCAGCAGTGAGATAGGAAGGGGTGAAAAACTGTTTTTT. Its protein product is CASSEIGRGEKLFF.

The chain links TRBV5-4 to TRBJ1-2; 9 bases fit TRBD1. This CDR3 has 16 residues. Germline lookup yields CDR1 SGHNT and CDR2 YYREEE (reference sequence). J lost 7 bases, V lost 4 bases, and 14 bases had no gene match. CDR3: CASSSPGQGRLGGYTF. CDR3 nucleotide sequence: TGTGCCAGCAGCAGCCCCGGACAGGGGCGCCTGGGTGGCTACACCTTC. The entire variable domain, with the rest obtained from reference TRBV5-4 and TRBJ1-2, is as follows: ETGVTQSPTHLIKTRGQQVTLRCSSQSGHNTVSWYQQALGQGPQFIFQYYREEENGRGNFPPRFSGLQFPNYSSELNVNALELDDSALYLCASSSPGQGRLGGYTFGSGTRLTVV.

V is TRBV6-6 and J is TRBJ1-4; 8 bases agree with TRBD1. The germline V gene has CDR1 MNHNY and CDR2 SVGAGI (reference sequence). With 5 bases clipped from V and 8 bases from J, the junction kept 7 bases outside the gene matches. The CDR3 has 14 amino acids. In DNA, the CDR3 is TGTGCCAGCAGTCCCGGGGACAGGTCCGAAAAACTGTTTTTT. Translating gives CASSPGDRSEKLFF.

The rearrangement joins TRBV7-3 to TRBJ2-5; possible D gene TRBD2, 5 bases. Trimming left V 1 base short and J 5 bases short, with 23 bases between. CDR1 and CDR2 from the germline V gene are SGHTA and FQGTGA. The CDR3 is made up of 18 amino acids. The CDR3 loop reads CASSLMTGLLGAVETQYF. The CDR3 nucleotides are TGTGCCAGCAGCTTAATGACTGGCTTATTGGGAGCGGTGGAGACCCAGTACTTC.

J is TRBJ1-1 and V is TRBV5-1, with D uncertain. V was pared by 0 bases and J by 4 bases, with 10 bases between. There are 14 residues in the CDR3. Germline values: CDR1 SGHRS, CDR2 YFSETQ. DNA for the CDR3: TGCGCCAGCAGCTTGGTAGGGCCCGGCACTGAAGCTTTCTTT. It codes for CASSLVGPGTEAFF.

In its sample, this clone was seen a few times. CDR3 in DNA: TGTGCCTGGACCGTGACGGGCTATGGCTACACCTTC. This sequence encodes CAWTVTGYGYTF. This rearrangement joins TRBV30 to TRBJ1-2; no reliable D call. Germline values: CDR1 GTSNPN, CDR2 SVGIG (reference sequence). This CDR3 region has 12 residues. V shed 4 bases and J shed 4 bases, with 10 bases lying between them.

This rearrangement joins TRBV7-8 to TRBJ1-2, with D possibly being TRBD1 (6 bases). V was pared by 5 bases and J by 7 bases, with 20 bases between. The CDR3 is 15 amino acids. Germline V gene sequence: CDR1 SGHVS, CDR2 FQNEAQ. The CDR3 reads CASSPVGGRESGYTF. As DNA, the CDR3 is TGTGCCAGCAGCCCCGTGGGGGGGCGTGAGTCTGGCTACACCTTC.

The CDR3 loop reads CASSAFSGRVTGANVLTF. The CDR3 DNA reads as TGTGCCAGCAGCGCTTTTAGCGGGAGAGTGACTGGGGCCAACGTCCTGACTTTC. V is TRBV7-2 and J is TRBJ2-6; 9 bases align to TRBD2. The CDR3 contains 18 residues. Germline V lookup: CDR1 SGHTA, CDR2 FQGNSA. V lost 5 bases, J lost 2 bases, and 10 bases stayed unmatched.

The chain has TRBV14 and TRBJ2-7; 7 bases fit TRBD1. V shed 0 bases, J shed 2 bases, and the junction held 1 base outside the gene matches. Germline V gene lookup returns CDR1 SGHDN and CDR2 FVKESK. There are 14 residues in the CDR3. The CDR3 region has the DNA TGTGCCAGCAGCCAAGAGACAGGGCCCTACGAGCAGTACTTC. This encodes CASSQETGPYEQYF.

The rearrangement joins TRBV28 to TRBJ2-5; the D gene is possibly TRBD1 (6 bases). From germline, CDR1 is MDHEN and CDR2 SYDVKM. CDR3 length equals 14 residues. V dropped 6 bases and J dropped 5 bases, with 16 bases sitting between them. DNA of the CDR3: TGTGCCAGCAGCTCACAGGGTACGGTGGAGACCCAGTACTTC. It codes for CASSSQGTVETQYF. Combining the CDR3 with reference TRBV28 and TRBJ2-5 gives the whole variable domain DVKVTQSSRYLVKRTGEKVFLECVQDMDHENMFWYRQDPGLGLRLIYFSYDVKMKEKGDIPEGYSVSREKKERFSLILESASTNQTSMYLCASSSQGTVETQYFGPGTRLLVL.

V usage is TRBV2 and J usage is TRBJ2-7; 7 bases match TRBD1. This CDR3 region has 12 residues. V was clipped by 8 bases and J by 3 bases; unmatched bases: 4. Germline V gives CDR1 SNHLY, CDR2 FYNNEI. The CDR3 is CASLGQNYEQYF. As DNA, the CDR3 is TGTGCCAGCCTGGGACAGAACTACGAGCAGTACTTC.

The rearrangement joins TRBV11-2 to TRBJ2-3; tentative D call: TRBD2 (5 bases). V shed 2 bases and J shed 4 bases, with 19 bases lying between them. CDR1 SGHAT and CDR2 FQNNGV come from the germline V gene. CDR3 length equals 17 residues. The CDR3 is CASSLRSYDLGADTQYF. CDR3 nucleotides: TGTGCCAGCAGCTTACGGTCTTACGACCTCGGGGCAGATACGCAGTATTTT.

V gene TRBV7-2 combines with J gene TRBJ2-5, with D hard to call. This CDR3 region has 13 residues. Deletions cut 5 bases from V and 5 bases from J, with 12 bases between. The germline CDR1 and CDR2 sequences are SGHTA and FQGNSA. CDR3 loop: CASSRGSSETQYF. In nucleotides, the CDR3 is TGTGCCAGCAGCCGCGGAAGTTCGGAGACCCAGTACTTC.

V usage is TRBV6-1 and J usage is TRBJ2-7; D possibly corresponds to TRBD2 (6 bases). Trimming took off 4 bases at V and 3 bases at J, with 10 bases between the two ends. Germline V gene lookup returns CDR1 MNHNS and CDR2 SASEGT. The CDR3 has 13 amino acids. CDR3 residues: CASSVDGGYEQYF. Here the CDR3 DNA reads TGTGCCAGCAGTGTGGACGGGGGCTACGAGCAGTACTTC.

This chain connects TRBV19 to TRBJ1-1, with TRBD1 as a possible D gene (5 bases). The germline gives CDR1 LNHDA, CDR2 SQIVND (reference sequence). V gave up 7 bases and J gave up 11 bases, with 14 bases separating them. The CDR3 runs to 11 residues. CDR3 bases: TGTGCCAGTACCCAGATCGGGACGGCTTTCTTT. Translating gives CASTQIGTAFF.

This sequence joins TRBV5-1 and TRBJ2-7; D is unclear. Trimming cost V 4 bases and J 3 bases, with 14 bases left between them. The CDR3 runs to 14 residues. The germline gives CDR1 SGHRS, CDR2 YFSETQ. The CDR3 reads CASSPTEAIYEQYF. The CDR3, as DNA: TGCGCCAGCAGCCCCACAGAGGCGATCTACGAGCAGTACTTC.

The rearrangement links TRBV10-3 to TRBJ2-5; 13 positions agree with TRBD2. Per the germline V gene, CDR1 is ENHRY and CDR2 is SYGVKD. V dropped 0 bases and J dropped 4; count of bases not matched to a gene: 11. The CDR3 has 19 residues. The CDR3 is CAISESILAGGPQRETQYF. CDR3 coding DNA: TGTGCCATCAGTGAGTCGATACTAGCGGGAGGGCCACAAAGAGAGACCCAGTACTTC.

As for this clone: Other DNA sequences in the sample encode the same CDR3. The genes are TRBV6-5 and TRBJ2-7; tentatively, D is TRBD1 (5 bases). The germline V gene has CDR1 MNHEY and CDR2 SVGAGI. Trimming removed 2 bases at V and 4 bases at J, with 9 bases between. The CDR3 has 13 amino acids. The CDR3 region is CASSYRGDYEQYF. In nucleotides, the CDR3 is TGTGCCAGCAGTTACAGGGGTGATTACGAGCAGTACTTC.

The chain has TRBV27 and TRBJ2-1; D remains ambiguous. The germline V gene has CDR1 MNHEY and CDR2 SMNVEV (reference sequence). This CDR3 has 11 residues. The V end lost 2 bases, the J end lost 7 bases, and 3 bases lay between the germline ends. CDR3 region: CASSLMNEQFF. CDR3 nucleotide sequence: TGTGCCAGCAGTTTAATGAATGAGCAGTTCTTC.

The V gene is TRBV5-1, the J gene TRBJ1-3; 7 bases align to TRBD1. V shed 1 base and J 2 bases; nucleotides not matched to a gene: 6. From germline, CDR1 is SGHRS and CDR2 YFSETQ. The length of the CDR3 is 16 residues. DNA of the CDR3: TGCGCCAGCAGCTTGAGTCGACAGGGTGCTGGAAACACCATATATTTT. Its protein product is CASSLSRQGAGNTIYF.

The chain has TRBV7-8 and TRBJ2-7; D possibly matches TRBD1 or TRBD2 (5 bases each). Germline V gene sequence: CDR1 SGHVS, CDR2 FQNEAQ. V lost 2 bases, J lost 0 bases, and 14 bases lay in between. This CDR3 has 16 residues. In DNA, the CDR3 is TGTGCCAGCAGCTTAACCAGTGGGGGATACTCCTACGAGCAGTACTTC. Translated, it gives CASSLTSGGYSYEQYF.

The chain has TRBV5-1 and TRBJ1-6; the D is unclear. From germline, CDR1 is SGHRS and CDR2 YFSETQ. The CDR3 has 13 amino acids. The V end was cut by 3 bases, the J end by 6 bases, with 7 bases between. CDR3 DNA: TGCGCCAGCAGCTCGGACGGTAATTCACCCCTCCACTTT. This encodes CASSSDGNSPLHF. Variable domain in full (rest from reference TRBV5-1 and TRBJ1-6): KAGVTQTPRYLIKTRGQQVTLSCSPISGHRSVSWYQQTPGQGLQFLFEYFSETQRNKGNFPGRFSGRQFSNSRSEMNVSTLELGDSALYLCASSSDGNSPLHFGNGTRLTVT.

The CDR3 DNA reads TGTGCCAGCAGCCCGCGGTCGGGAGTAAACACCGGGGAGCTGTTTTTT. Its translation: CASSPRSGVNTGELFF. The chain couples TRBV5-4 to TRBJ2-2; a weak D match, TRBD2 (6 bases). The CDR3 totals 16 residues. V dropped 4 bases and J dropped 2 bases, with 15 bases sitting between them. Germline CDR1 and CDR2: SGHNT and YYREEE (reference sequence).

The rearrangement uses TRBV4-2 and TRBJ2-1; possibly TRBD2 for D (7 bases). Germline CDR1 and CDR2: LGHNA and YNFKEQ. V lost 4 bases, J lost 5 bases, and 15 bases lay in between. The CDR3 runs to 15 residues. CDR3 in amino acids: CASSLEGGRNNEQFF. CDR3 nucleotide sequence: TGTGCCAGCAGCCTGGAGGGGGGGCGAAACAATGAGCAGTTCTTC.

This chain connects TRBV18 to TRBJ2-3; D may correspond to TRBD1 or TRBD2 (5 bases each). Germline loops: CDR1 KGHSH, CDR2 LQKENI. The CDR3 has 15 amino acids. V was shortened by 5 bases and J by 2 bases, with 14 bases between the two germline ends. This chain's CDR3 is CASSAQTGTTDTQYF. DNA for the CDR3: TGTGCCAGCTCAGCACAGACGGGGACCACAGATACGCAGTATTTT. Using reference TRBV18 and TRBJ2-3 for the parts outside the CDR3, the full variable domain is NAGVMQNPRHLVRRRGQEARLRCSPMKGHSHVYWYRQLPEEGLKFMVYLQKENIIDESGMPKERFSAEFPKEGPSILRIQQVVRGDSAAYFCASSAQTGTTDTQYFGPGTRLTVL.

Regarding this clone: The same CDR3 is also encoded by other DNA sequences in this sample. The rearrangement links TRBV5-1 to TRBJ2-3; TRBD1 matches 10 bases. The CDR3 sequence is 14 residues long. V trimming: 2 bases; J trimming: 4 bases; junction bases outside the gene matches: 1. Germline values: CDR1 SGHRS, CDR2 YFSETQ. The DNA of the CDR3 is TGCGCCAGCAGCTTTGGACAGGGGGCAGATACGCAGTATTTT. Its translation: CASSFGQGADTQYF.

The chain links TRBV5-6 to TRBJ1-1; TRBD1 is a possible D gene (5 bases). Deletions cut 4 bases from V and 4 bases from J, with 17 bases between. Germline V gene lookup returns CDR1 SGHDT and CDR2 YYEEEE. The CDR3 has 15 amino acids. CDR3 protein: CASSPLMGRTTEAFF. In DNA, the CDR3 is TGTGCCAGCAGCCCGCTGATGGGGCGGACCACTGAAGCTTTCTTT. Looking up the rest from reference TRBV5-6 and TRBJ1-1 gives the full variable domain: DAGVTQSPTHLIKTRGQQVTLRCSPKSGHDTVSWYQQALGQGPQFIFQYYEEEERQRGNFPDRFSGHQFPNYSSELNVNALLLGDSALYLCASSPLMGRTTEAFFGQGTRLTVV.